This TCR beta chain was recovered during a study of blood T cell repertoires in COVID-19 (dated by TCRdb to between 2020 and 2021). Regarding the research as a whole: Collaborator samples came from the United States, Italy and Spain and covered acute and convalescent phases of COVID-19. The repertoires were made available in a free public database intended to serve as a resource for research on the immune response to SARS-CoV-2. The sample metadata nearly always contained a de-identified subject ID, COVID-19 status, age in years and sex. Deeply sampled blood TCRbeta repertoires from subjects exposed to, actively infected with, or recovered from COVID-19 were included in the dataset. The prospective study material was composed of cDNA or gDNA derived from T cells, B-cell-depleted T cells, or PBMCs. Samples came from the ongoing ImmuneRACE study (first 160 participants) plus 1,254 subjects from 6 global collaborators. Where available, HLA class I and class II types were obtained from metadata supplied by the sample provider rather than from assay-based typing.

The collaborating institutions used their own protocols to collect whole blood in K2EDTA tubes. For TCRbeta analysis, collaborators shipped samples in one of three forms: frozen whole blood, isolated PBMCs, or DNA extracted from either of those sample types. Taken from cysteine to phenylalanine, the CDR3 has 16 residues. CDR3 DNA only is kept here, 48 bases in frame from base 1. V loses 5 bases, J loses 2 bases, and the germline ends lie 16 bases apart. The germline V gene (reference sequence) yields MNHEY for CDR1 and SMNVEV for CDR2. TCRbeta CDR3 regions were amplified from genomic DNA using the immunoSEQ Assay, a bias-controlled multiplex PCR. The study's processing was this. The number of nucleated cells in each sample was estimated from the amplification of reference gene primers within the assay. Sequence reads were collapsed and filtered to measure the absolute abundance of every unique TCRbeta CDR3 rearrangement. For each sample, productive Simpson clonality was calculated by taking the square root of Simpson's diversity index across productive rearrangements. Drawn from immuneACCESS, this table holds only the in-frame rearrangements with V and J called that TCRdb kept. Clones are partly lost; checked studies trace under half to an unresolved V gene and leave the rest unexplained. Clonal size and the V and J genes are those of that table, whereas D and trimming came from the DNA. In all, the sample holds fewer than 200,000 clones, and 80% to 90% of those were seen once. The ten largest account for around 9% of the sample.

What the work shows at the level of the full study, not this receptor alone: The amount of clinical and demographic metadata varied by source and participant and was provided uncurated.

A single count supports this clone. Which antigen it targets is not known. No much larger clonotype is one base removed from it; base qualities were not supplied. This receptor was identified in a man aged 45 to 65 with active or convalescent COVID-19. The sample taken for sequencing was peripheral blood. The chain is made from TRBV27 and TRBJ1-5, with no confidently assigned D gene. In nucleotide form, the sequence is TGTGCCAGCAGTCTCCGACCCCTCCAGGGCAATCAGCCCCAGCATTTT. The translation is CASSLRPLQGNQPQHF.